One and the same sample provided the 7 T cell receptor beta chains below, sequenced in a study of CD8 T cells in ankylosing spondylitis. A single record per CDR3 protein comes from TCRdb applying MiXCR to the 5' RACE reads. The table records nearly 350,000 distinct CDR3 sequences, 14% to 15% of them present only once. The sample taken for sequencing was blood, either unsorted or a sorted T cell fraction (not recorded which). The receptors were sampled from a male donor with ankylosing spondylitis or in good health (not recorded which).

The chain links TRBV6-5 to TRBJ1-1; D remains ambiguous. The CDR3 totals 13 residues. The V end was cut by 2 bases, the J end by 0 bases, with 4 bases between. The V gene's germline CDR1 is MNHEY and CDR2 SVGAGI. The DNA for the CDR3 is TGTGCCAGCAGTTACGATTTGAACACTGAAGCTTTCTTT. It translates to CASSYDLNTEAFF.

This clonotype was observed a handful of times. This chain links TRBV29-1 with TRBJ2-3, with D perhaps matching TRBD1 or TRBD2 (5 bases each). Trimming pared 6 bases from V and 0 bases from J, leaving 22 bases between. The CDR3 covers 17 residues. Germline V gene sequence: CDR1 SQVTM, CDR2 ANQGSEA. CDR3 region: CSVNHGTDSLSTDTQYF. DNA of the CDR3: TGCAGCGTCAACCACGGGACCGATTCACTTAGCACAGATACGCAGTATTTT.

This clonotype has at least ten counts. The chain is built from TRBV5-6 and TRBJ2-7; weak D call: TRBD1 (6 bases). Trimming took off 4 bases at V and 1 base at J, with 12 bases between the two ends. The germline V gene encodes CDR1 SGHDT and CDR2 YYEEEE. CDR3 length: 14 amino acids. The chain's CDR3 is CASSHRDRSYEQYF. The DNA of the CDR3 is TGTGCCAGCAGCCATCGTGACAGGTCCTACGAGCAGTACTTC.

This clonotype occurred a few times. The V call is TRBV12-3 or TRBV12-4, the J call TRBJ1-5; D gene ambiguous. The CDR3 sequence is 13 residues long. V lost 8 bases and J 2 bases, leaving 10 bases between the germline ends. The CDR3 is CASLQDRNQPQHF. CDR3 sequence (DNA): TGTGCCAGCCTCCAGGATCGCAATCAGCCCCAGCATTTT.

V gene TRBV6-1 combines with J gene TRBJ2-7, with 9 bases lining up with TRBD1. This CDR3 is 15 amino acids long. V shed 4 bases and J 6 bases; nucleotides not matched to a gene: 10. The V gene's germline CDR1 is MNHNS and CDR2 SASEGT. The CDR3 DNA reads TGTGCCAGCAGTGTCCCGGTGGACAGGGGCTCCGAGCAGTACTTC. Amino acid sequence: CASSVPVDRGSEQYF.

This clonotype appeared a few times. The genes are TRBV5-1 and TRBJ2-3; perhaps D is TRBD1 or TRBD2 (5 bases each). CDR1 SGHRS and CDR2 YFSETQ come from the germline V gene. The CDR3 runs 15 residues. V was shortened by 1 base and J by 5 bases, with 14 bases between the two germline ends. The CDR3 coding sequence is TGCGCCAGCAGCTTGTCCAGCGAGAGGGGAGATACGCAGTATTTT. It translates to CASSLSSERGDTQYF. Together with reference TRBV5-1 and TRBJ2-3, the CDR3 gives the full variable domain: KAGVTQTPRYLIKTRGQQVTLSCSPISGHRSVSWYQQTPGQGLQFLFEYFSETQRNKGNFPGRFSGRQFSNSRSEMNVSTLELGDSALYLCASSLSSERGDTQYFGPGTRLTVL.

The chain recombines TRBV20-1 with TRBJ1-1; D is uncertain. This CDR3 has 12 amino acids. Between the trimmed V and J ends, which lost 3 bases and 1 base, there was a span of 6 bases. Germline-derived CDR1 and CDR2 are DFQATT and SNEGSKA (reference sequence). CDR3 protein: CSASYRNTEAFF. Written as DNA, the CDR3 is TGCAGTGCTAGTTACAGGAACACTGAAGCTTTCTTT.